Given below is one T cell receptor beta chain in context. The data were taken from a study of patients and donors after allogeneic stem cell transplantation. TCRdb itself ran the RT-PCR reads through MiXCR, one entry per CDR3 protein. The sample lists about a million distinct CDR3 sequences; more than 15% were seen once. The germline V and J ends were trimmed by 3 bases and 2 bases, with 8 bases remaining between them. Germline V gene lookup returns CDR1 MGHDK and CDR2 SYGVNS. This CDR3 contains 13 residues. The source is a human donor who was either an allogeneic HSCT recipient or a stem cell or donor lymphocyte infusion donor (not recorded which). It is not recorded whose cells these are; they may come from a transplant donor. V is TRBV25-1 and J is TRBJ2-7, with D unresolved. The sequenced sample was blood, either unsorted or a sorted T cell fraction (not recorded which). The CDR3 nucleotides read TGTGCCAGCAGTGAGACAAGAGCCTACGAGCAGTACTTC. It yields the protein CASSETRAYEQYF.